This T cell receptor beta chain is from a study of cytomegalovirus exposure and HLA in healthy donors. Findings and limits, study-wide: The number of N-insertions in an Asian-associated ancestry cluster was reportedly below the roughly 660-donor mean in a later analysis. Analyses of presence/absence relied on an assumption of roughly uniform sequencing depth across donors. A later analysis revealed that TCR association rates differed between HLA loci, peaking at DRB1 and bottoming out at HLA-C.

Concerning this clone: Its antigen is still unknown.

The CDR3 covers 15 residues. The V gene's germline CDR1 is KGHSH and CDR2 LQKENI. V was trimmed by 0 bases and J by 0 bases, leaving 8 bases between them. At collection, donors were nominally healthy, but unrecorded immune exposures were probable. The PCR contained 60 Vbeta and 13 Jbeta primers. Sequenced by immunoSEQ multiplex PCR; TCRdb stores in-frame clones only, minus some. The sample includes around 140,000 clones, around 80% of them seen just once. The genes are TRBV18 and TRBJ1-1, with D uncertain. This TCR derives from a man between 40 and 49 years old in good health and CMV-seronegative. Material for sequencing was PBMCs. CDR3 coding DNA: TGTGCCAGCTCACCACCGGCACAGTTGAACACTGAAGCTTTCTTT. It encodes CASSPPAQLNTEAFF.